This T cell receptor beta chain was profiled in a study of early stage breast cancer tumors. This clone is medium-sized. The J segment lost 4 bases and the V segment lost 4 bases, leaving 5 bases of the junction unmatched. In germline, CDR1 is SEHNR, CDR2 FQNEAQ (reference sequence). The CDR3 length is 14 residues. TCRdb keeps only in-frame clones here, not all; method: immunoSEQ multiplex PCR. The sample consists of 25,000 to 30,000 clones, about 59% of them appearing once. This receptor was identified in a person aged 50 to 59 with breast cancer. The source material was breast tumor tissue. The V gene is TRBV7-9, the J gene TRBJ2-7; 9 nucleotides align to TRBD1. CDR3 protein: CASSSDRGGYEQYF. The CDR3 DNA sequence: TGTGCCAGCAGCTCGGACAGGGGAGGTTACGAGCAGTACTTC. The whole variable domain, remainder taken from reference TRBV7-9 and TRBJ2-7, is DTGVSQNPRHKITKRGQNVTFRCDPISEHNRLYWYRQTLGQGPEFLTYFQNEAQLEKSRLLSDRFSAERPKGSFSTLEIQRTEQGDSAMYLCASSSDRGGYEQYFGPGTRLTVT.